This T cell receptor beta chain was recorded in a study of blood T cell repertoires in COVID-19. Assay used: immunoSEQ multiplex PCR; TCRdb lists only in-frame clones, some missing. This sample has around 300,000 clones, with about 89% found just once. The germline V and J ends were trimmed by 4 bases and 2 bases, with 11 bases remaining between them. Germline V gene lookup returns CDR1 SGHNT and CDR2 YYREEE (reference sequence). CDR3 length: 14 residues. V gene TRBV5-4 combines with J gene TRBJ2-3, with D uncertain. This TCR was recovered from a woman in her thirties or forties who had recovered from COVID-19. Sequencing used PBMCs or T cells enriched from blood (not recorded which). CDR3 coding DNA: TGTGCCAGCAGCCCCTATCGCGACACAGATACGCAGTATTTT. This codes for CASSPYRDTDTQYF.